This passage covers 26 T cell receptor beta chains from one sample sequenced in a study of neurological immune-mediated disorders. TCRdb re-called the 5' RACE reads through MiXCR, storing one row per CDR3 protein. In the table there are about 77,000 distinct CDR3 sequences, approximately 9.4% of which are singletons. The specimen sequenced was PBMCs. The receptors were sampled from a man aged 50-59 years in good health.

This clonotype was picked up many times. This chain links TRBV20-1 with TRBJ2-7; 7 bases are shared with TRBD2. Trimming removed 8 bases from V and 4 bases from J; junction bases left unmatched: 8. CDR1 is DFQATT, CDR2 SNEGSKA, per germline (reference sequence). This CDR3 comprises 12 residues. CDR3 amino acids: CSYQGEGYEQYF. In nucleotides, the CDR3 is TGCAGTTATCAAGGGGAGGGTTACGAGCAGTACTTC.

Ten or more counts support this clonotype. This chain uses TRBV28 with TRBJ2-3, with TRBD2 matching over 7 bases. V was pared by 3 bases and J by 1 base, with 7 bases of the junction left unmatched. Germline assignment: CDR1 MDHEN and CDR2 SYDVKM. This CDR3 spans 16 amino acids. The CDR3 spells CASSFVGGRGTDTQYF. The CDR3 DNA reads TGTGCCAGCAGTTTTGTGGGCGGGAGAGGCACAGATACGCAGTATTTT.

The CDR3 nucleotides are TGCAGCGTTGATGTGACGGGGTACACTGAAGCTTTCTTT. This sequence encodes CSVDVTGYTEAFF. This rearrangement joins TRBV29-1 to TRBJ1-1, with D hard to call. There are 13 residues in the CDR3. Germline V lookup: CDR1 SQVTM, CDR2 ANQGSEA. V lost 3 bases and J 3 bases, leaving 11 bases between the germline ends.

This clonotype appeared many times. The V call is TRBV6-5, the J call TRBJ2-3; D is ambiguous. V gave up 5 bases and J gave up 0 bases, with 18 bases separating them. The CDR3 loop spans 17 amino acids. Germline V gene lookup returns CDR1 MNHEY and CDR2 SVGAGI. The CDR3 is CASSPRAPPYSTDTQYF. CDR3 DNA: TGTGCCAGCAGTCCCCGGGCCCCACCCTATAGCACAGATACGCAGTATTTT.

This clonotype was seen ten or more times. The CDR3 is CASSQLAGVSYNEQFF. DNA for the CDR3: TGCGCCAGCAGCCAACTAGCGGGAGTATCCTACAATGAGCAGTTCTTC. V is TRBV4-3 and J is TRBJ2-1, with TRBD2 matching over 10 bases. V dropped 2 bases and J dropped 1; count of bases not matched to a gene: 2. This CDR3 has 16 amino acids. Germline CDR1 LGHNA, CDR2 YSLEER.

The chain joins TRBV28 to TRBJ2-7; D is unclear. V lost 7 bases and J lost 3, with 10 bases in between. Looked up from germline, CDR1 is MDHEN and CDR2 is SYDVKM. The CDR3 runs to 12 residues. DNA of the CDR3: TGTGCCAGCAACAACGCAGTCTACGAGCAGTACTTC. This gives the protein CASNNAVYEQYF.

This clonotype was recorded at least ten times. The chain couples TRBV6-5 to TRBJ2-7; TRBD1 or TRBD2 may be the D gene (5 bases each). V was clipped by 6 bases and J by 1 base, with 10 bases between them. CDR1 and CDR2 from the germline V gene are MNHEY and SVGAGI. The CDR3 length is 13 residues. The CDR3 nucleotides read TGTGCCAGCAGCCGGGACCTTTCCTACGAGCAGTACTTC. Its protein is CASSRDLSYEQYF.

The CDR3 DNA reads as TGTGCCAGCAGCGGGTTTTGGAACACCTGTGAGCTGTTTTTT. As protein: CASSGFWNTCELFF. V is TRBV7-2 and J is TRBJ2-2; no definite D call. The CDR3 is 14 amino acids. Germline V CDR1 and CDR2: SGHTA, FQGNSA. V was trimmed by 5 bases and J by 11 bases, leaving 18 bases between them. The variable domain in full, with the rest retrieved from reference TRBV7-2 and TRBJ2-2, is GAGVSQSPSNKVTEKGKDVELRCDPISGHTALYWYRQSLGQGLEFLIYFQGNSAPDKSGLPSDRFSAERTGGSVSTLTIQRTQQEDSAVYLCASSGFWNTCELFFGEGSRLTVL.

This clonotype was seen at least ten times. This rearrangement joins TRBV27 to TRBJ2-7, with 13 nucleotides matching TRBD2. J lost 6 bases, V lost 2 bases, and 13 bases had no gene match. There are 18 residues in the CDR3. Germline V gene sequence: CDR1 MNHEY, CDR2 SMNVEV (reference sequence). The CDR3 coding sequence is TGTGCCAGCAGTTTAATCGGACTAGCGGGAGAGGGGAGCTTCGAGCAGTACTTC. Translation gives CASSLIGLAGEGSFEQYF.

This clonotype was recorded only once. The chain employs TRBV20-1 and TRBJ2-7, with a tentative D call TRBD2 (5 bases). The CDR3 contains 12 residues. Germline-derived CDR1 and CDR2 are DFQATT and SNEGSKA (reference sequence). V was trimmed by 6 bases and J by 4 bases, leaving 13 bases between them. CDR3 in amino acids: CSATNSFYEQYF. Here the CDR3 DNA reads TGCAGTGCGACTAACAGCTTTTACGAGCAGTACTTC.

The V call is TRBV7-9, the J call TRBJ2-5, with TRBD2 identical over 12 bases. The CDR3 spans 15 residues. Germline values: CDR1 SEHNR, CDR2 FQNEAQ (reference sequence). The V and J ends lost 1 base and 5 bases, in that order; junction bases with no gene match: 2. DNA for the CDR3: TGTGCCAGCAGCTTAGGACTAGCGGGAGCTGAGACCCAGTACTTC. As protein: CASSLGLAGAETQYF.

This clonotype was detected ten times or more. The CDR3 is CASSLERGSNQPQHF. CDR3 DNA: TGTGCCAGCAGCTTAGAGAGGGGTAGCAATCAGCCCCAGCATTTT. The chain has TRBV7-8 and TRBJ1-5, with a weak D call TRBD1 (5 bases). V was cut by 1 base and J by 0 bases, with 7 bases left in between. The V gene's germline CDR1 is SGHVS and CDR2 FQNEAQ. The CDR3 runs 15 residues.

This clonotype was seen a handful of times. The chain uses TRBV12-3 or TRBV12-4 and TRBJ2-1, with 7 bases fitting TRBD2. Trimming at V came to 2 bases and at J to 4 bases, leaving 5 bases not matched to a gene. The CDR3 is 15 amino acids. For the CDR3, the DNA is TGTGCCAGCAGTTTACTGGGAGGGAGTTACAATGAGCAGTTCTTC. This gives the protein CASSLLGGSYNEQFF.

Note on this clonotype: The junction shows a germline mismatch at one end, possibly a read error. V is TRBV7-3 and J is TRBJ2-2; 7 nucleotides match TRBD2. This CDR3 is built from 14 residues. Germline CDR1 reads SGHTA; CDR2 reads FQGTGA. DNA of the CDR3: TGTGCCAGAAGCTCGGGAGGCAACACCGGGGAGCTGTTTTTT. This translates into CARSSGGNTGELFF.

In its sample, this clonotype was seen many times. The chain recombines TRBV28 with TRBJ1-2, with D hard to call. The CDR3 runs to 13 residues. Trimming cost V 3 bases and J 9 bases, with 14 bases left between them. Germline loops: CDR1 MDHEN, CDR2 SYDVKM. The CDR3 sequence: CASSLSAGGSYTF. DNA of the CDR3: TGTGCCAGCAGTTTGTCCGCCGGTGGGAGCTACACCTTC.

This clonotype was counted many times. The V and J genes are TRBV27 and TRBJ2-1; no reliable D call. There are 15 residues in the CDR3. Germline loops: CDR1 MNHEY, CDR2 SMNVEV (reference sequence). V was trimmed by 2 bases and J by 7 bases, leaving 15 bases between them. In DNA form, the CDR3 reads TGTGCCAGCAGTTTAGGTCTGCGGCCCCGGAATGAGCAGTTCTTC. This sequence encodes CASSLGLRPRNEQFF.

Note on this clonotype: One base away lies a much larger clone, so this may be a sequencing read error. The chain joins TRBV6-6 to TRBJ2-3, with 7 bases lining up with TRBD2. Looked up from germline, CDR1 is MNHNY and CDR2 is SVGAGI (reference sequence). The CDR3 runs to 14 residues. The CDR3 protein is CVSSPSGIKDTQYF. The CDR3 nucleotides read TGTGTCAGCAGTCCTAGCGGAATTAAAGATACGCAGTATTTT.

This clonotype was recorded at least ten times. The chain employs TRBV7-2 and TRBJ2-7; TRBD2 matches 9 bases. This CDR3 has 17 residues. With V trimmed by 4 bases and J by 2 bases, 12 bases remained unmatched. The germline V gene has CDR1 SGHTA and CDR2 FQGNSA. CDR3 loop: CASSSPGSGGLPYEQYF. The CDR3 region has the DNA TGTGCCAGCAGCTCCCCGGGTAGCGGGGGACTACCCTACGAGCAGTACTTC.

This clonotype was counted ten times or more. This chain's CDR3 is CASSQVGGLGLAALNEQYF. Here the CDR3 DNA reads TGCGCCAGCAGCCAAGTAGGGGGATTAGGCCTAGCGGCTCTCAACGAGCAGTACTTC. The chain couples TRBV4-1 to TRBJ2-7, with D possibly matching TRBD2 (7 bases). The CDR3 runs to 19 residues. The germline V and J ends were trimmed by 1 base and 5 bases, with 27 bases remaining between them. The V gene's germline CDR1 is MGHRA and CDR2 YSYEKL.

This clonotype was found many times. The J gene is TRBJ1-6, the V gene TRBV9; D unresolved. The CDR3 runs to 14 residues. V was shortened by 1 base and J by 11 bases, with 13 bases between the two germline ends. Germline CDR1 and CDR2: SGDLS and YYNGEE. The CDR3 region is CASSVRSSEPPLHF. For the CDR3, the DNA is TGTGCCAGCAGCGTACGCTCCAGCGAACCACCCCTCCACTTT.

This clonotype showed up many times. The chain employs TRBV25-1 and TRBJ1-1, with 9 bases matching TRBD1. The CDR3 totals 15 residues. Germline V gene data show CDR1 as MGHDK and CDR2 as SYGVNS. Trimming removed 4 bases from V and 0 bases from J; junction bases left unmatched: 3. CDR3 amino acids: CASSAWDRVNTEAFF. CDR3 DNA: TGTGCCAGCAGTGCCTGGGACAGGGTGAACACTGAAGCTTTCTTT.

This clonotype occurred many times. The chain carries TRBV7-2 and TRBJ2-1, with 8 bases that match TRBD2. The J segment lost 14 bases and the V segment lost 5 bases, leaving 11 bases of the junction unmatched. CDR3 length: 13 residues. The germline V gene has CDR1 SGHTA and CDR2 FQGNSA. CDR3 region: CASSQAGAGREFF. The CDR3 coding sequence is TGTGCCAGCAGCCAAGCGGGAGCAGGTAGGGAGTTCTTC.

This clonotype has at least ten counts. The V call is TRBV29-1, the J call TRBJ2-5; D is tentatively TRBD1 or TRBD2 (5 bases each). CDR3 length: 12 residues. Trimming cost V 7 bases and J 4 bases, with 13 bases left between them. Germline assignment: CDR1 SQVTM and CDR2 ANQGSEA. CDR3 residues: CSATGTGETQYF. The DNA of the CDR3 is TGCAGCGCTACCGGGACCGGAGAGACCCAGTACTTC.

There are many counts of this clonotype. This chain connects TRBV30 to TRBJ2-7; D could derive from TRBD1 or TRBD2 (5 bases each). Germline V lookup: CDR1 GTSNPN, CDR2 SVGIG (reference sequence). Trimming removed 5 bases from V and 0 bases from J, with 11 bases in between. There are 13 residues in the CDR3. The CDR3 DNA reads TGTGCCTGGTCGGGGCCCAGCTCCTACGAGCAGTACTTC. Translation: CAWSGPSSYEQYF.

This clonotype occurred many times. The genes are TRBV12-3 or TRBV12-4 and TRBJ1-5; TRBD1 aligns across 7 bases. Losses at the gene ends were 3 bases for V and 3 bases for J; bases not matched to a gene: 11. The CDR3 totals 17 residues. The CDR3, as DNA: TGTGCCAGCAGTTTTAAGGAGCTGGGACAGCTCAATCAGCCCCAGCATTTT. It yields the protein CASSFKELGQLNQPQHF.

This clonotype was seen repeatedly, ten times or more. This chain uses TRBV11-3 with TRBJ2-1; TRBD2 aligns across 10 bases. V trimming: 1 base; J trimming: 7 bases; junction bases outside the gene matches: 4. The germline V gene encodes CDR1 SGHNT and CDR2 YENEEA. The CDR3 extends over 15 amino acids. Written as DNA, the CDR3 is TGTGCCAGCAGCTTAGGACTAGCGGGTAGGAATGAGCAGTTCTTC. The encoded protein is CASSLGLAGRNEQFF.